These T cell receptor beta chains were read from a single sample in a study of CD8 T cells in Susac syndrome. TCRdb redid the calling of the immunoSEQ multiplex PCR reads with MiXCR, one entry per CDR3 protein. The profile shows around 200,000 distinct CDR3 sequences, 90% to 97% of them singletons. Input material: CD4+ T cells from PBMCs. These TCRs come from a human donor with Susac syndrome. CDR3s include the opening cysteine and the closing phenylalanine or tryptophan. The D gene is left open where the match is weak.

d_gene	v_gene	j_gene	CDR3aa	CDR3nt
TRBD2	TRBV20-1	TRBJ2-3	CSARLAGGDTQYF	TGCAGTGCAAGACTAGCGGGGGGGGATACGCAGTATTTT
TRBD1	TRBV20-1	TRBJ2-7	CSATGTGYEQYF	TGCAGTGCTACCGGGACAGGCTACGAGCAGTACTTC
.	TRBV30	TRBJ2-5	CAWGTALGETQYF	TGTGCCTGGGGGACGGCTCTGGGAGAGACCCAGTACTTC
.	TRBV29-1	TRBJ1-4	CSARGQDEKLFF	TGCAGCGCCCGAGGGCAGGATGAAAAACTGTTTTTT
.	TRBV20-1	TRBJ2-6	CSAKARAGANVLTF	TGCAGTGCTAAAGCGAGGGCTGGGGCCAACGTCCTGACTTTC
TRBD2	TRBV20-1	TRBJ2-2	CSAASGGPNTGELFF	TGCAGTGCCGCTAGCGGGGGGCCGAACACCGGGGAGCTGTTTTTT
TRBD2	TRBV20-1	TRBJ2-5	CSASRTSGLQETQYF	TGCAGTGCTAGCAGGACTAGCGGCCTTCAAGAGACCCAGTACTTC
TRBD2	TRBV19	TRBJ2-3	CASRESGGAVTDTQYF	TGTGCCAGTAGGGAAAGCGGGGGGGCCGTAACAGATACGCAGTATTTT
TRBD1	TRBV20-1	TRBJ1-5	CSAQTGNQPQHF	TGCAGTGCCCAGACAGGGAATCAGCCCCAGCATTTT
.	TRBV4-2	TRBJ2-7	CASSQESQGGGEQYF	TGTGCCAGCAGCCAAGAGTCCCAGGGAGGGGGGGAGCAGTACTTC
TRBD1	TRBV4-2	TRBJ2-7	CASSQEGTGGEQYF	TGTGCCAGCAGCCAAGAAGGGACAGGGGGAGAGCAGTACTTC
.	TRBV4-2	TRBJ2-5	CASGAYRETQYF	TGTGCCAGCGGAGCTTATCGAGAGACCCAGTACTTC
TRBD1	TRBV5-6	TRBJ2-7	CASSSVGQAAYEQYF	TGTGCCAGCAGCTCCGTAGGACAGGCGGCCTACGAGCAGTACTTC
.	TRBV27	TRBJ2-6	CASSLVGAGANVLTF	TGTGCCAGCAGTTTAGTGGGGGCTGGGGCCAACGTCCTGACTTTC
.	TRBV7-9	TRBJ1-4	CASSLVGWGRGEKLFF	TGTGCCAGCAGCTTAGTCGGCTGGGGGCGGGGTGAAAAACTGTTTTTT